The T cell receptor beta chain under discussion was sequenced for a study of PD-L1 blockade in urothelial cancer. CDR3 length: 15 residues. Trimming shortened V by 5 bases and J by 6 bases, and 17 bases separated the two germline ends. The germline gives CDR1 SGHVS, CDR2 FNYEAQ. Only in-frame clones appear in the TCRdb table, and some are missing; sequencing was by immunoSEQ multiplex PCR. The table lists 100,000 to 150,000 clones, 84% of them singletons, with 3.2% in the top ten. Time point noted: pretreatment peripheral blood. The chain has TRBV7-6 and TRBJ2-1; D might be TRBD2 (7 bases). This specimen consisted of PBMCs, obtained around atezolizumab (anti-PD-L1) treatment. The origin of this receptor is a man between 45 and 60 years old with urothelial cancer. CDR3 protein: CASSRGGHLGNEQFF. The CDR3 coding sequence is TGTGCCAGCAGCAGGGGGGGGCACCTCGGCAATGAGCAGTTCTTC.